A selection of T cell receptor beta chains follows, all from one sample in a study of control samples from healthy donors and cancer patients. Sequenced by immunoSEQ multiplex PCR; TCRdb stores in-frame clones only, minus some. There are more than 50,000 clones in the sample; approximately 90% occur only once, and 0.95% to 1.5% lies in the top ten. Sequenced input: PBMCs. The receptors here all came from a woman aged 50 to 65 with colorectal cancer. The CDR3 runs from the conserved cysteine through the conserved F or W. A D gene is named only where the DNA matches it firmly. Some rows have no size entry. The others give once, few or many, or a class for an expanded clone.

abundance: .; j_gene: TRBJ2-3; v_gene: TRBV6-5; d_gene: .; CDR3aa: CASSTAPTSTDTQYF; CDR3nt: TGTGCCAGCAGTACTGCACCGACTAGCACAGATACGCAGTATTTT
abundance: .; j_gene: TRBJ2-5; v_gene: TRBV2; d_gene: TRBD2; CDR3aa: CASRVGLAGKEETQYF; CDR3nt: TGTGCCAGCAGGGTGGGTCTAGCGGGAAAGGAAGAGACCCAGTACTTC
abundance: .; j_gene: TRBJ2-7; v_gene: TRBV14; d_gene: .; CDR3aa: CASSHKGLPKWDLYEQYF; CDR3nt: TGTGCCAGCAGCCACAAGGGTTTACCCAAGTGGGACCTCTACGAGCAGTACTTC
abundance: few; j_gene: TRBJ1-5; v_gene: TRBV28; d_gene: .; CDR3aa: CASSWEGTQPQHF; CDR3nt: TGTGCCAGCAGTTGGGAGGGGACACAGCCCCAGCATTTT
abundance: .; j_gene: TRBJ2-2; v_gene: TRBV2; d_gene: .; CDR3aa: CASSWDSGELFF; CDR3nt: TGTGCCAGCAGCTGGGACTCCGGGGAGCTGTTTTTT
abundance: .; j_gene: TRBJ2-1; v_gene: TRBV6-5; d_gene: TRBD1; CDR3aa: CASTHGQGFEQFF; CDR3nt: TGTGCCAGCACCCACGGACAGGGGTTTGAGCAGTTCTTC
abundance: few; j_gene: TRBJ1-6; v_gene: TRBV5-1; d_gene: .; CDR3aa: CASSLDRDSPLHF; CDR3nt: TGCGCCAGCAGCTTGGATCGCGATTCACCCCTCCACTTT
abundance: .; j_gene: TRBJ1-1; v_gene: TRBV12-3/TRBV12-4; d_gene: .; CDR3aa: CASRARITEAFF; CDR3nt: TGTGCCAGCCGGGCTAGGATCACTGAAGCTTTCTTT
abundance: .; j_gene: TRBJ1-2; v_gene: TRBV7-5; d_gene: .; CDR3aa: CVRSLAGRVYGYTF; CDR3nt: TGTGTCAGAAGCTTAGCCGGCAGGGTGTATGGCTACACCTTC
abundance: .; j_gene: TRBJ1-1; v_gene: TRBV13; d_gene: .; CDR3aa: CASSFPQIRGMNTEAFF; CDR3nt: TGTGCCAGCAGCTTTCCACAAATTCGGGGAATGAACACTGAAGCTTTCTTT
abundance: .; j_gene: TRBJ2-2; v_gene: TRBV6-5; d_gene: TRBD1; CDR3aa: CASLAGGARTGELFF; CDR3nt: TGTGCCAGCCTGGCAGGGGGCGCGCGCACCGGGGAGCTGTTTTTT
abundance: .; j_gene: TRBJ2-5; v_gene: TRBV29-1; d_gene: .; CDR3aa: CSVEVPETQYF; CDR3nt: TGCAGCGTGGAGGTCCCAGAGACCCAGTACTTC
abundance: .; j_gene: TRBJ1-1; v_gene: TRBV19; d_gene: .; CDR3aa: CASSTIRRGLNTEAFF; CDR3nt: TGTGCCAGTAGTACCATCCGGAGAGGATTGAACACTGAAGCTTTCTTT
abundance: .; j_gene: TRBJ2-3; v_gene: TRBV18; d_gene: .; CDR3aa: CASSPPVTDTQYF; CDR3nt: TGTGCCAGCTCACCACCTGTCACGGATACGCAGTATTTT
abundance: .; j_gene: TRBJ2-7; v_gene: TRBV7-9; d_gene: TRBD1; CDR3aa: CASSSVDRVIEQYF; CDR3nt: TGTGCCAGCAGCTCTGTGGACAGGGTGATCGAGCAGTACTTC
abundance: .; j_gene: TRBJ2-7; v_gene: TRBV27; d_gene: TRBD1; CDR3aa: CASSSTGTGDAKQYF; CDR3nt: TGTGCCAGCAGCTCCACCGGGACAGGTGATGCCAAGCAGTACTTC
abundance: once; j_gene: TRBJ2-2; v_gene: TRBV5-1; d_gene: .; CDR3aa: CASSYRDGPNPNTGELFF; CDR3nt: TGCGCCAGCAGCTACCGGGACGGACCAAACCCGAACACCGGGGAGCTGTTTTTT
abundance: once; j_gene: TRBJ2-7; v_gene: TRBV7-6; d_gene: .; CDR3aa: CASSLVLLGEQYF; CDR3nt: TGTGCCAGCAGCTTAGTACTCCTGGGGGAGCAGTACTTC
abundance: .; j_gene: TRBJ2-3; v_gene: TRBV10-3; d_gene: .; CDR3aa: CAISEPGGTSGTDTQYF; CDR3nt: TGTGCCATCAGTGAGCCGGGCGGGACTTCGGGCACAGATACGCAGTATTTT
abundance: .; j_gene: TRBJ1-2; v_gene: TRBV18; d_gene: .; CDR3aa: CASSPRHPGDGYTF; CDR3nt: TGTGCCAGCTCACCACGACACCCTGGGGATGGCTACACCTTC
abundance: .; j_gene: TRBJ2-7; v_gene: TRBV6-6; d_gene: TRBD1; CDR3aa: CASSPSTAGTGKNVQYF; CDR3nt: TGTGCCAGCAGTCCCTCAACCGCCGGGACAGGGAAGAATGTGCAGTACTTC
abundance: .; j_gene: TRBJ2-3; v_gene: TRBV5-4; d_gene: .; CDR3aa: CASKFVGGPDTQYF; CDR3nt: TGTGCCAGTAAATTTGTTGGGGGACCAGATACGCAGTATTTT
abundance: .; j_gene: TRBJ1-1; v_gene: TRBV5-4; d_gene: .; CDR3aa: CASSLEGRNTEAFF; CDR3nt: TGTGCCAGCAGCTTAGAGGGGCGGAACACTGAAGCTTTCTTT
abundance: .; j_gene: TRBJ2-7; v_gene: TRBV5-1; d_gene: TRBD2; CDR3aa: CASRLGTSGMNEQYF; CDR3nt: TGCGCCAGCAGACTCGGGACTAGCGGGATGAACGAGCAGTACTTC
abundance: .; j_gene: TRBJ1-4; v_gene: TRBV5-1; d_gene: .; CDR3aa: CASSRVGQGRGNEKLFF; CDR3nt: TGCGCCAGCAGCCGAGTAGGCCAGGGAAGAGGTAATGAAAAACTGTTTTTT
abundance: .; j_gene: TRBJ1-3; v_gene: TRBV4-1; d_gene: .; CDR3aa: CASALAGSSGNTIYF; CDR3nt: TGCGCCAGCGCACTAGCCGGAAGCTCTGGAAACACCATATATTTT
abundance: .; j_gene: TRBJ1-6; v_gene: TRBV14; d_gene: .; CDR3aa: CASSQGGQGTYNSPLHF; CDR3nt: TGTGCCAGCAGCCAAGGAGGACAAGGCACCTATAATTCACCCCTCCACTTT
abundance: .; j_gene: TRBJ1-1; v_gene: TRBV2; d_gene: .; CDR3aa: CASSGTATMNTEAFF; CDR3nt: TGTGCCAGCAGTGGGACCGCTACTATGAACACTGAAGCTTTCTTT
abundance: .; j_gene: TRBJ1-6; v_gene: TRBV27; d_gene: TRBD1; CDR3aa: CASSTYFATGVVSSPLHF; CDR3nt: TGTGCCAGCAGTACCTACTTCGCGACAGGGGTTGTCAGTTCACCCCTCCACTTT
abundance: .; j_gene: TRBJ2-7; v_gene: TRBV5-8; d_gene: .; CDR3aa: CASSPWAGRIDEQYF; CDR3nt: TGTGCCAGCAGCCCTTGGGCGGGTAGGATCGACGAGCAGTACTTC
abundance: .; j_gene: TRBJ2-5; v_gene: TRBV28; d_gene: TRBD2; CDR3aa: CASTTRSGRGEETQYF; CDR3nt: TGTGCCAGCACCACGAGGTCCGGGAGGGGTGAAGAGACCCAGTACTTC